This TCR beta chain was observed in a study of beta chain features in type 1 diabetes. Whole-study results and caveats: Insertions at VDJ junctions were less frequent in type 1 diabetes patients. These patients also deleted more nucleotides at the same junctions. TCRB CDR3 length was moderately but significantly reduced in all four CD4+ subsets of Type 1 diabetes patients. Naive, central memory and regulatory TCRB repertoires appeared more similar among patients than healthy donors.

Sequencing targeted expressed TCRB transcripts, as all isolated RNA had been reverse transcribed. Sequencing used immunoSEQ multiplex PCR; TCRdb keeps in-frame clones, though not all of them. The sample holds 40,000 to 60,000 clones, 55% to 80% seen once. CD45RO/CCR7/CD25/CD127/CD95/CD27 separated CD4+ naive, central memory, regulatory and stem cell-like memory cells by sorting. Populations obtained by sorting all exceeded 95% purity. This clone came up a few times. What it recognizes is unknown. The CDR3 length is 17 residues. V lost 0 bases, J lost 6 bases, and 11 bases stayed unmatched. Germline CDR1 LNHNV, CDR2 YYDKDF (reference sequence).

The TCR sequence derives from a woman aged 25-40 years with type 1 diabetes. Sequenced input: stem cell memory CD4+ T cells from blood. This sequence joins TRBV15 and TRBJ2-1; 7 nucleotides align to TRBD1. The CDR3 protein is CATSRDPPTGRLNEQFF. CDR3 DNA: TGTGCCACCAGCAGAGATCCCCCGACAGGGCGTCTCAATGAGCAGTTCTTC.